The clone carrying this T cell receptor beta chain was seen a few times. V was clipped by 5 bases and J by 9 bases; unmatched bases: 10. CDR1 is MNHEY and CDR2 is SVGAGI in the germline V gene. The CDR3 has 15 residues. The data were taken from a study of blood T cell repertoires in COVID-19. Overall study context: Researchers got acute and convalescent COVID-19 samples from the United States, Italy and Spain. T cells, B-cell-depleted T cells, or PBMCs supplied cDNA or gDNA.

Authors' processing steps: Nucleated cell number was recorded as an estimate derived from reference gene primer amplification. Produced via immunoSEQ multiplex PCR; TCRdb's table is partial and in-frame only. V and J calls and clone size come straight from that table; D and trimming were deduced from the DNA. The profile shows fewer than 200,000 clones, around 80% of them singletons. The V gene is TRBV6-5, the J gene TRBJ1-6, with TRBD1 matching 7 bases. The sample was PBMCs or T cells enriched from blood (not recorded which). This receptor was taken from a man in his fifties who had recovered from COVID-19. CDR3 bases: TGTGCCAGCAGTCCACAGGGGTTCACGCGTTCACCCCTCCACTTT. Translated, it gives CASSPQGFTRSPLHF.